This record looks at one T cell receptor (beta chain) sequence and its context. Its target is not known. Study conclusions and caveats: The larger-cohort validation was restricted to a single TCR beta V-J rearrangement rather than whole repertoires. Tumor memory CD4+ T cell TCR gene usage was found to cluster with blood and lymph node memory CD4+ cells and with lymph node naive CD4+ cells. Tumor Tregs overlapped most with tumor, then blood, naive CD4+ cells.

Semi-nested PCR with Nested Universal Primer A followed constant-region reverse priming of full-length variable regions. One entry per CDR3 protein results from TCRdb running MiXCR on the 5' RACE reads. The sample holds under 65,000 distinct CDR3 sequences, 20% seen once. The sorted Tregs were CD4+CD25+CD127-/low cells. The CDR3 consists of 12 residues. Trimming left V 5 bases short and J 3 bases short, with 7 bases between. Germline V lookup: CDR1 MNHNS, CDR2 SASEGT. This receptor was obtained from a female donor with breast cancer. The sequencing input was tumor-infiltrating Tregs sorted from the breast tumor. The chain recombines TRBV6-1 with TRBJ2-5; the D is unclear. The CDR3 nucleotides are TGTGCCAGCAGTCGACTGGAAGAGACCCAGTACTTC. The encoded protein is CASSRLEETQYF.